Listed below are T cell receptor beta chains from one sample, sequenced in a study of cytomegalovirus exposure and HLA in healthy donors. The data were produced by immunoSEQ multiplex PCR, yet TCRdb's version contains in-frame clones alone and is incomplete. This table has 150,000 to 200,000 clones, roughly 77% appearing once. The sequencing input was PBMCs. These receptors were obtained from a woman between 25 and 40 years old in good health and CMV-seropositive. CDR3s include the opening cysteine and the closing phenylalanine or tryptophan. D genes are given only for firm matches. Clone size is shown for a subset of rows, as once, few, many or a class of expanded clone.

-	-	TRBJ2-7	TRBV4-2	CASSPGHGAYEQYF	TGTGCCAGCAGCCCTGGGCACGGTGCCTACGAGCAGTACTTC
-	-	TRBJ1-6	TRBV6-5	CASSYSDTNSPLHF	TGTGCCAGCAGTTACAGCGATACGAATTCACCCCTCCACTTT
TRBD1	-	TRBJ2-7	TRBV10-2	CASSPGQGIYEQYF	TGCGCCAGCAGTCCGGGACAGGGAATTTACGAGCAGTACTTC
TRBD2	-	TRBJ2-1	TRBV27	CASSRRAGGRYNEQFF	TGTGCCAGCAGCCGAAGAGCGGGGGGGAGATACAATGAGCAGTTCTTC
-	-	TRBJ2-3	TRBV6-5	CASSRGGQTGDTQYF	TGTGCCAGCAGTCGTGGGGGCCAAACCGGGGATACGCAGTATTTT
-	-	TRBJ2-6	TRBV15	CATSRAAGANGLTF	TGTGCCACCAGCAGAGCGGCTGGGGCCAACGGCCTGACTTTC
TRBD2	-	TRBJ2-1	TRBV11-2	CASRRAGLGTYNEQFF	TGTGCCAGCAGACGAGCGGGACTCGGGACCTACAATGAGCAGTTCTTC
-	-	TRBJ1-5	TRBV29-1	CSVVLAGNQPQHF	TGCAGCGTTGTATTGGCTGGCAATCAGCCCCAGCATTTT
TRBD1	few	TRBJ1-6	TRBV4-2	CASSQEDRRNSPLHF	TGTGCCAGCAGCCAAGAGGACAGGAGGAATTCACCCCTCCACTTT
-	-	TRBJ2-7	TRBV4-2	CASSQADREQYF	TGTGCCAGCAGCCAAGCCGACAGAGAGCAGTACTTC
-	-	TRBJ2-1	TRBV6-6	CASSPSSYNEQFF	TGTGCCAGCAGCCCATCCAGTTACAATGAGCAGTTCTTC
TRBD1	-	TRBJ1-2	TRBV6-5	CASSYSGQGNYGYTF	TGTGCCAGCAGTTACTCGGGACAGGGGAACTATGGCTACACCTTC
-	few	TRBJ2-3	TRBV5-4	CASSSPSTDTQYF	TGTGCCAGCAGCTCCCCTAGCACAGATACGCAGTATTTT
-	-	TRBJ2-7	TRBV6-6	CASRTGGFYEQYF	TGTGCCAGCAGAACAGGAGGGTTCTACGAGCAGTACTTC
-	-	TRBJ2-6	TRBV5-1	CASSFGGASGANVLTF	TGCGCCAGCAGCTTTGGGGGGGCCTCTGGGGCCAACGTCCTGACTTTC
-	few	TRBJ1-2	TRBV6-5	CASFGGYGYTF	TGTGCCAGTTTCGGGGGGTATGGCTACACCTTC
-	few	TRBJ2-7	TRBV5-8	CASSLGQDYEQYF	TGTGCCAGCAGCTTGGGACAGGACTACGAGCAGTACTTC
-	-	TRBJ1-2	TRBV7-9	CSSRPSGYTF	TGTTCCAGCAGGCCCAGTGGCTACACCTTC
TRBD1	-	TRBJ1-4	TRBV7-2	CASSLGLQGAREKLFF	TGTGCCAGCAGCTTAGGTCTACAGGGGGCGCGGGAAAAACTGTTTTTT
-	-	TRBJ2-1	TRBV11-2	CASSLGTLYNEQFF	TGTGCCAGCAGCTTAGGGACACTATACAATGAGCAGTTCTTC
-	-	TRBJ1-5	TRBV4-1	CASSLGGDQPQHF	TGCGCCAGCAGCCTGGGAGGCGATCAGCCCCAGCATTTT
TRBD1	-	TRBJ1-6	TRBV18	CASSPIGVGTGNSPLHF	TGTGCCAGCTCACCAATCGGGGTTGGGACAGGAAATTCACCCCTCCACTTT
TRBD2	-	TRBJ2-1	TRBV7-9	CASSFLAGGHNEQFF	TGTGCCAGCAGCTTCCTAGCGGGGGGCCACAATGAGCAGTTCTTC
TRBD2	-	TRBJ2-7	TRBV7-2	CASSFSTSGRRTYEQYF	TGTGCCAGCAGCTTTAGCACTAGCGGTCGAAGAACCTACGAGCAGTACTTC
-	once	TRBJ1-5	TRBV7-8	CASSLEAGRDHQPQHF	TGTGCCAGCAGCTTAGAGGCAGGGAGGGACCATCAGCCCCAGCATTTT
-	-	TRBJ2-7	TRBV27	CASCDAGAYYEQYF	TGTGCCAGTTGCGACGCGGGGGCTTACTACGAGCAGTACTTC
-	-	TRBJ1-6	TRBV7-2	CASSLGGLNSPLHF	TGTGCCAGCAGCTTAGGGGGACTAAATTCACCCCTCCACTTT
TRBD1	-	TRBJ2-7	TRBV4-1	CASSQFPRTGGAEQYF	TGCGCCAGCAGCCAATTTCCCAGGACAGGGGGCGCCGAGCAGTACTTC
TRBD2	-	TRBJ2-5	TRBV29-1	CSVGPVGGETQYF	TGCAGCGTTGGCCCCGTGGGGGGGGAGACCCAGTACTTC
-	-	TRBJ1-2	TRBV6-6	CASSYSESSLYGYTF	TGTGCCAGCAGTTACTCAGAGAGCTCGCTCTATGGCTACACCTTC
-	-	TRBJ2-7	TRBV7-9	CASSSHGAYEQYF	TGTGCCAGCAGCTCACACGGAGCCTACGAGCAGTACTTC
-	-	TRBJ1-2	TRBV5-5	CASSLEAGGVGYGYTF	TGTGCCAGCAGCTTGGAGGCAGGAGGGGTAGGCTATGGCTACACCTTC
TRBD1	-	TRBJ2-7	TRBV30	CAWTPDRGPYEQYF	TGTGCCTGGACCCCGGACAGGGGGCCTTACGAGCAGTACTTC
TRBD1	-	TRBJ1-4	TRBV5-1	CASSFTGGAGGEKLFF	TGCGCCAGCAGCTTTACAGGGGGCGCGGGCGGTGAAAAACTGTTTTTT
TRBD1	-	TRBJ2-5	TRBV27	CASSSSSTGGETQYF	TGTGCCAGCAGTTCCTCCTCGACAGGGGGAGAGACCCAGTACTTC
TRBD1	-	TRBJ1-2	TRBV27	CASSLTGTEGANYGYTF	TGTGCCAGCAGTCTCACCGGGACAGAGGGAGCTAACTATGGCTACACCTTC
-	-	TRBJ1-2	TRBV30	CAWSVGSEGNYGYTF	TGTGCCTGGAGTGTTGGTTCGGAGGGGAACTATGGCTACACCTTC
-	-	TRBJ2-7	TRBV5-6	CASSLLGTLTYEQYF	TGTGCCAGCAGCCTTCTCGGGACACTCACCTACGAGCAGTACTTC
TRBD1	-	TRBJ1-5	TRBV4-1	CASSARDRGNQPQHF	TGCGCCAGCAGCGCCCGGGACAGGGGTAATCAGCCCCAGCATTTT
TRBD1	-	TRBJ2-3	TRBV5-1	CASSSGQGAGDTQYF	TGCGCCAGCAGCTCCGGACAGGGGGCTGGAGATACGCAGTATTTT
-	-	TRBJ1-3	TRBV28	CASSPSTGRNTIYF	TGTGCCAGCAGTCCCAGCACAGGTCGAAACACCATATATTTT
-	-	TRBJ1-6	TRBV9	CASSVAFGTQSSPLHF	TGTGCCAGCAGCGTAGCTTTTGGGACACAGAGTTCACCCCTCCACTTT
-	-	TRBJ1-5	TRBV21-1	CATRGGQNYSNQPQHF	TGTGCCACCAGAGGGGGCCAGAACTATAGCAATCAGCCCCAGCATTTT
-	-	TRBJ2-7	TRBV29-1	CSVGTGLGWSEQYF	TGCAGCGTTGGAACAGGGCTAGGATGGTCCGAGCAGTACTTC
TRBD1	-	TRBJ2-1	TRBV9	CASSTRQGSYNEQFF	TGTGCCAGCAGCACCAGACAGGGGTCGTACAATGAGCAGTTCTTC
-	-	TRBJ1-2	TRBV13	CASSTRGNYGYTF	TGTGCCAGCAGCACCAGGGGTAACTATGGCTACACCTTC
TRBD2	-	TRBJ2-1	TRBV7-6	CASSSRLAGGGDEQFF	TGTGCCAGCAGCTCCCGACTAGCGGGTGGGGGGGATGAGCAGTTCTTC
TRBD1	-	TRBJ2-3	TRBV27	CASSLRQGRNTDTQYF	TGTGCCAGCAGTCTCCGACAGGGGAGGAACACAGATACGCAGTATTTT
TRBD2	once	TRBJ2-7	TRBV27	CASSLYRLAGGRAFMGEQYF	TGTGCCAGCAGTTTATACCGGCTAGCGGGGGGCCGGGCCTTTATGGGGGAGCAGTACTTC
TRBD2	-	TRBJ2-1	TRBV4-2	CASSQRASSGVTIDYNEQFF	TGTGCCAGCAGCCAAAGAGCCTCTAGCGGGGTCACGATTGACTACAATGAGCAGTTCTTC
-	-	TRBJ1-5	TRBV5-5	CASSLAVQPGQDQPQHF	TGTGCCAGCAGCTTGGCCGTGCAACCAGGACAAGATCAGCCCCAGCATTTT